These T cell receptor beta chains were read from a single sample in a study of blood T cell repertoires in COVID-19. Assay used: immunoSEQ multiplex PCR; TCRdb lists only in-frame clones, some missing. This sample has around 99,000 clones, with 84% found just once. Sequences were obtained from peripheral blood. The receptors stem from an elderly woman with active or convalescent COVID-19. Each CDR3 is given with its conserved first and last residue. The D gene is left open where the match is weak. Size is omitted from some rows. Given values are once, few, many or a class for expanded clones.

d_call	v_call	clone_size	j_call	cdr3_length	cdr3_nt	cdr3_aa
TRBD1	TRBV18	NA	TRBJ1-5	14	TGTGCCAGCTCAACGACAGGGAGCAATCAGCCCCAGCATTTT	CASSTTGSNQPQHF
TRBD2	TRBV5-5	NA	TRBJ2-7	15	TGTGCCAGCAGCTTATTAGCGGGAGGAGTGACCGAGCAGTACTTC	CASSLLAGGVTEQYF
TRBD2	TRBV30	NA	TRBJ2-3	18	TGTGCCTGGAGTGTACCGGCTAGCGGAGGTGCTAGCACAGATACGCAGTATTTT	CAWSVPASGGASTDTQYF
TRBD1	TRBV10-3	once	TRBJ2-2	14	TGTGCCATCAGAAGGGACAGCAACACCGGGGAGCTGTTTTTT	CAIRRDSNTGELFF
NA	TRBV20-1	few	TRBJ1-6	16	TGCAGTGCTAGTCTCCCAGGGCAGGAGTTAGAATCACCCCTCCACTTT	CSASLPGQELESPLHF
NA	TRBV12-3/TRBV12-4	NA	TRBJ2-1	13	TGTGCCAGCAGACTCGGCAGGGCCAATGAGCAGTTCTTC	CASRLGRANEQFF
NA	TRBV9	once	TRBJ2-1	16	TGTGCCAGCAGCGTAGACGGGATGGGCAGTTACAATGAGCAGTTCTTC	CASSVDGMGSYNEQFF
TRBD1	TRBV7-3	NA	TRBJ2-1	15	TGTGCCAGCAGCTTAACCCCTACAGGGGTCAATGAGCAGTTCTTC	CASSLTPTGVNEQFF
TRBD1	TRBV7-2	NA	TRBJ1-6	14	TGTGCCAGCAGCTTCGGACAGGGTGGTTCACCCCTCCACTTT	CASSFGQGGSPLHF
NA	TRBV29-1	NA	TRBJ1-3	14	TGCAGCGTAGCGAAGGACAGAGACGGAAACACCATATATTTT	CSVAKDRDGNTIYF
TRBD2	TRBV3-1/TRBV3-2	once	TRBJ2-7	18	TGTGCCAGCAGCCAAGGGACTAGCGGGGGCGCGGGGCGGGGCGAGCAGTACTTC	CASSQGTSGGAGRGEQYF
NA	TRBV5-1	NA	TRBJ2-1	14	TGCGCCAGCAGCTTGTACGTTAGCCTCGCTGAGCAGTTCTTC	CASSLYVSLAEQFF
NA	TRBV7-3	NA	TRBJ1-1	13	TGTGCCAGCAGACCGAACTCGAACACTGAAGCTTTCTTT	CASRPNSNTEAFF
TRBD2	TRBV6-5	NA	TRBJ2-1	15	TGTGCCAGCAGTTACCCTAGCGGGAGGGCCACTGAGCAGTTCTTC	CASSYPSGRATEQFF
TRBD1	TRBV10-3	NA	TRBJ1-3	15	TGTGCCATCAGTTCCGGTGACAGGGCTGGGAACACCATATATTTT	CAISSGDRAGNTIYF
NA	TRBV20-1	NA	TRBJ2-7	11	TGCAGTGCTAGAGATCGGCGGGGGCAGTACTTC	CSARDRRGQYF
TRBD1	TRBV6-6	NA	TRBJ2-5	15	TGTGCCAGCTCGAAACAGGGGGAGAGCCAAGAGACCCAGTACTTC	CASSKQGESQETQYF
NA	TRBV25-1	NA	TRBJ1-1	15	TGTGCCAGCAGCCCCCCCCGAGGAATGAACACTGAAGCTTTCTTT	CASSPPRGMNTEAFF
NA	TRBV2	once	TRBJ2-1	14	TGTGCCAGCAGTGAAGATATAGTGAACAATGAGCAGTTCTTC	CASSEDIVNNEQFF
NA	TRBV3-1/TRBV3-2	NA	TRBJ2-3	14	TGTGCCAGCAGCCAAGGCGGGGTGAGGATGGGGCAGTATTTT	CASSQGGVRMGQYF
NA	TRBV7-2	NA	TRBJ2-7	13	TGTGCCAGCAGCTCAAGGGGCGGCCACGAGCAGTACTTC	CASSSRGGHEQYF
NA	TRBV5-1	NA	TRBJ1-4	15	TGCGCCAGCAGGATAGAGACAGGCCCGAATGAAAAACTGTTTTTT	CASRIETGPNEKLFF
TRBD1	TRBV19	NA	TRBJ2-1	15	TGTGCCAGTAGTATTGCGGGACAGGGTAAAGATGAGCAGTTCTTC	CASSIAGQGKDEQFF
TRBD1	TRBV27	once	TRBJ1-6	16	TGTGCCAGCAGTTTATCGGGGACAGGGGGCGGCTCACCCCTCCACTTT	CASSLSGTGGGSPLHF
TRBD2	TRBV14	NA	TRBJ2-3	18	TGTGCCAGCAGCAGGGAAGAGAGACTAGCGGGAGTGACAGATACGCAGTATTTT	CASSREERLAGVTDTQYF
TRBD2	TRBV5-1	NA	TRBJ2-1	15	TGCGCCAGCAGCTTGACCGGGAGGAACTACAATGAGCAGTTCTTC	CASSLTGRNYNEQFF
TRBD1	TRBV7-6	NA	TRBJ1-6	16	TGTGCCAGCAGCTCATTATCACAGGGGGATAATTCACCCCTCCACTTT	CASSSLSQGDNSPLHF
TRBD1	TRBV29-1	NA	TRBJ2-7	13	TGCAGCGTTGCCCCCCAGGGGGCGAGGGAGCAGTACTTC	CSVAPQGAREQYF
NA	TRBV28	NA	TRBJ2-2	12	TGTGCCAGCAGTCGACAGACCGGGGAGCTGTTTTTT	CASSRQTGELFF
NA	TRBV2	NA	TRBJ1-2	14	TGTGCCAGCAGTCCCCGGACAGTCAACTATGGCTACACCTTC	CASSPRTVNYGYTF
NA	TRBV5-6	NA	TRBJ1-1	12	TGTGCCAGCAGCTTGTACGGCACTGAAGCTTTCTTT	CASSLYGTEAFF
TRBD1	TRBV11-2	NA	TRBJ1-1	15	TGTGCCAGCAGCTCTCTAGGGGGCTTAAACACTGAAGCTTTCTTT	CASSSLGGLNTEAFF
NA	TRBV29-1	NA	TRBJ2-5	13	TGCAGCGTTGCGCCAGGGGCAGGAGAGACCCAGTACTTC	CSVAPGAGETQYF
TRBD1	TRBV28	NA	TRBJ1-5	14	TGTGCCAGCAGTCTTGGGACAGGGTTTCAGCCCCAGCATTTT	CASSLGTGFQPQHF
NA	TRBV6-6	medium-sized	TRBJ2-3	15	TGTGCCAGCAGTCCCCAGGCACTTCGCACAGATACGCAGTATTTT	CASSPQALRTDTQYF
TRBD2	TRBV6-5	NA	TRBJ2-5	12	TGTGCCAGCAGTACGGGGGGGGAGACCCAGTACTTC	CASSTGGETQYF
TRBD1	TRBV9	NA	TRBJ1-2	17	TGTGCCAGCAGCCCCCGACAGGGATCCTTTACTAACTATGGCTACACCTTC	CASSPRQGSFTNYGYTF
NA	TRBV18	NA	TRBJ2-2	16	TGTGCCAGCTCACCACCCAGCCGACAGAACACCGGGGAGCTGTTTTTT	CASSPPSRQNTGELFF
TRBD1	TRBV2	NA	TRBJ1-5	14	TGTGCCAGCATAAAGGAGACAGGGCGTCAGCCCCAGCATTTT	CASIKETGRQPQHF
NA	TRBV28	once	TRBJ2-3	14	TGTGCCAGCAGTGGTCCAACAGGCGCAGATACGCAGTATTTT	CASSGPTGADTQYF
TRBD1	TRBV11-3	NA	TRBJ2-1	14	TGTGCCAGCAGCTTAGTAGGGACAGGGAATGAGCAGTTCTTC	CASSLVGTGNEQFF
NA	TRBV7-3	NA	TRBJ1-1	13	TGTGCCAGCAGCTTATTAGCGAACACTGAAGCTTTCTTT	CASSLLANTEAFF
TRBD1	TRBV11-2	NA	TRBJ1-1	12	TGTGCCAGCAGCCGACAGGGTAGTGAAGCTTTCTTT	CASSRQGSEAFF
TRBD2	TRBV10-2	NA	TRBJ2-1	15	TGCGCCAGCAGTGATCGACGGGAGGGCTTGCATAAGCAGTTCTTC	CASSDRREGLHKQFF